The 28 T cell receptor beta chains below all came from one sample that was sequenced in a study of beta chain features in type 1 diabetes. Study-level points and caveats: Across all four CD4+ subsets, people with type 1 diabetes showed modestly shorter TCRB CDR3s.

Every isolated RNA sample was fully reverse transcribed, so sequencing captured expressed TCRB transcripts. Data came from immunoSEQ multiplex PCR; TCRdb stores just in-frame clones and leaves some out. Counted here are tens of thousands of clones, about 47% occurring once; the ten biggest clones make up 2% to 3%. For these TCRs, the target antigens are not known. Source material: Tregs from blood. These receptor sequences come from a middle-aged woman with type 1 diabetes.

V gene TRBV28 combines with J gene TRBJ2-7; 9 bases line up with TRBD1. The V segment lost 3 bases and the J segment 3 bases; nucleotides outside the gene matches: 3. The CDR3 runs 14 residues. Germline CDR1 reads MDHEN; CDR2 reads SYDVKM. This CDR3 is CASSFGDRDYEQYF. DNA for the CDR3: TGTGCCAGCAGTTTCGGGGACAGGGACTACGAGCAGTACTTC.

The chain links TRBV6-5 to TRBJ1-1; D perhaps matches TRBD1 (5 bases). This CDR3 contains 13 residues. The V gene lost 2 bases and the J gene lost 7 bases, with 11 bases spanning the gap. Germline loops: CDR1 MNHEY, CDR2 SVGAGI. The CDR3 coding sequence is TGTGCCAGCAGTTACACGGGGGAGGGTGAAGCTTTCTTT. Protein sequence: CASSYTGEGEAFF.

The J gene is TRBJ1-3, the V gene TRBV27; maybe TRBD1 (5 bases). This CDR3 has 15 residues. The V and J ends lost 5 bases and 1 base respectively, with 12 bases between them. The germline gives CDR1 MNHEY, CDR2 SMNVEV (reference sequence). CDR3 region: CASSPSRASGNTIYF. The CDR3 bases are TGTGCCAGCAGTCCTTCCAGGGCGTCTGGAAACACCATATATTTT.

This clone was recorded a few times. This chain joins TRBV5-5 and TRBJ1-1, with 8 bases matching TRBD1. The V segment lost 2 bases and the J segment 2 bases; nucleotides outside the gene matches: 5. The CDR3 spans 15 residues. Germline CDR1 SGHKS, CDR2 YYEKEE (reference sequence). The CDR3, as DNA: TGTGCCAGCAGCTTTACAGGACAGGGTAACACTGAAGCTTTCTTT. This encodes CASSFTGQGNTEAFF.

V and J are TRBV5-1 and TRBJ1-5, with D perhaps matching TRBD1 (5 bases). Germline-derived CDR1 and CDR2 are SGHRS and YFSETQ. V gave up 1 base and J gave up 6 bases, with 14 bases separating them. The CDR3 has 15 amino acids. The CDR3, as DNA: TGCGCCAGCAGCTTGTCTGGCGGGGACGGTCAGCCCCAGCATTTT. Protein: CASSLSGGDGQPQHF.

The gene calls are TRBV7-3 and TRBJ2-5; TRBD1 aligns across 9 bases. V lost 6 bases and J lost 11; bases outside the gene matches: 10. Germline-derived CDR1 and CDR2 are SGHTA and FQGTGA. This CDR3 region has 13 residues. This CDR3 reads CASSWDRAGEQYF. DNA of the CDR3: TGTGCCAGCAGTTGGGACAGGGCAGGGGAGCAGTACTTC.

The J gene is TRBJ2-5, the V gene TRBV29-1, with a tentative D call TRBD2 (6 bases). V dropped 8 bases and J dropped 1 base, with 11 bases sitting between them. This CDR3 is built from 12 residues. Germline V lookup: CDR1 SQVTM, CDR2 ANQGSEA. The CDR3, as DNA: TGCAGCTCCCGGGACTCCCAAGAGACCCAGTACTTC. Protein: CSSRDSQETQYF.

This clone has more than one count but fewer than ten. CDR3 nucleotides: TGTGCCAGCAGGCGGGGCCGGGCAGGGTATCAGCCCCAGCATTTT. This gives the protein CASRRGRAGYQPQHF. This chain uses TRBV28 with TRBJ1-5; maybe TRBD1 (5 bases). V gave up 6 bases and J gave up 5 bases, with 17 bases separating them. CDR3 size: 15 residues. The germline V gene encodes CDR1 MDHEN and CDR2 SYDVKM.

The rearrangement joins TRBV19 to TRBJ2-2; tentatively, D is TRBD2 (6 bases). The CDR3 covers 15 residues. Trimming took 3 bases from V and 8 from J, leaving 16 bases between them. Per germline, CDR1 LNHDA and CDR2 SQIVND (reference sequence). CDR3 bases: TGTGCCAGTAGTATGGTGGAGGGATCCCGAGGGGAGCTGTTTTTT. Its protein product is CASSMVEGSRGELFF.

This clone was observed a handful of times. Written as DNA, the CDR3 is TGTGCCAGCAGTCCAAACGCCGACAGCGCGAACACCGGGGAGCTGTTTTTT. Protein sequence: CASSPNADSANTGELFF. The chain has TRBV27 and TRBJ2-2; perhaps TRBD1 as D (5 bases). CDR1 MNHEY and CDR2 SMNVEV come from the germline V gene (reference sequence). V shed 5 bases and J shed 0 bases, with 16 bases lying between them. The CDR3 runs to 17 residues.

The chain is built from TRBV11-1 and TRBJ1-1; D ambiguous. The germline V gene has CDR1 SGHAT and CDR2 FQDESV (reference sequence). The CDR3 runs to 13 residues. Trimming took 1 base from V and 4 from J, leaving 7 bases between them. Written as DNA, the CDR3 is TGTGCCAGCAGCTTAGAGCTAGGCACTGAAGCTTTCTTT. Its protein is CASSLELGTEAFF.

V gene TRBV18 combines with J gene TRBJ2-5, with 9 bases that match TRBD1. The last part of the DNA fits TRBJ2-7 better; the J call may be wrong. The CDR3 totals 14 residues. The germline CDR1 and CDR2 sequences are KGHSH and LQKENI. DNA for the CDR3: TGTGCCAGCTCTTACCCGGGACAGGGCTACGAGCAGTACTTC. The encoded protein is CASSYPGQGYEQYF.

This clone was seen a few times. The J gene is TRBJ1-1, the V gene TRBV7-9; the D is unclear. CDR1 SEHNR and CDR2 FQNEAQ come from the germline V gene (reference sequence). The CDR3 consists of 11 residues. The V end was cut by 10 bases, the J end by 2 bases, with 8 bases between. Here the CDR3 reads CATLSNTEAFF. The CDR3 region has the DNA TGTGCCACCCTAAGTAACACTGAAGCTTTCTTT. Drawing the rest from reference TRBV7-9 and TRBJ1-1, the complete variable domain is DTGVSQNPRHKITKRGQNVTFRCDPISEHNRLYWYRQTLGQGPEFLTYFQNEAQLEKSRLLSDRFSAERPKGSFSTLEIQRTEQGDSAMYLCATLSNTEAFFGQGTRLTVV.

In DNA form, the CDR3 reads TGCGCCAGCAGCCTAAGGGGGGCGGGGGGTCAGGTTGAGCAGTTCTTC. This gives the protein CASSLRGAGGQVEQFF. The chain has TRBV4-3 and TRBJ2-1; 8 nucleotides line up with TRBD2. CDR1 is LGHNA and CDR2 is YSLEER in the germline V gene. CDR3 length equals 16 residues. Germline trimming cut 4 bases from V and 9 bases from J; bases unmatched to any gene: 14.

A word on this clone: The limits of the CDR3 on the DNA are not certain, so only TCRdb's listed CDR3 is given. The chain couples TRBV23-1 to TRBJ1-4. TRBV23-1 is flagged as an ORF with uncertain function. The CDR3 contains 15 residues when both ends are counted. This chain's CDR3 is CASSHWGVQMKNCFF.

V gene TRBV10-3 combines with J gene TRBJ2-7; 12 bases agree with TRBD2. V was clipped by 3 bases and J by 4 bases; unmatched bases: 4. CDR1 and CDR2 from the germline V gene are ENHRY and SYGVKD. CDR3 length: 15 residues. The CDR3: CAISDTTSGSYEQYF. CDR3 DNA: TGTGCCATCAGTGATACGACTAGCGGGAGTTACGAGCAGTACTTC.

This clone was seen a few times. CDR3 loop: CASSLMGQVPTGELFF. The CDR3 bases are TGTGCCAGCAGCTTAATGGGACAGGTCCCCACCGGGGAGCTGTTTTTT. The V gene is TRBV7-3, the J gene TRBJ2-2; TRBD1 matches at 8 bases. CDR1 is SGHTA and CDR2 is FQGTGA in the germline V gene. The CDR3 loop spans 16 amino acids. After removal of 1 base from V and 4 bases from J, the junction contained 5 bases not matched to a gene. Together with reference TRBV7-3 and TRBJ2-2, the CDR3 gives the full variable domain: GAGVSQTPSNKVTEKGKYVELRCDPISGHTALYWYRQSLGQGPEFLIYFQGTGAADDSGLPNDRFFAVRPEGSVSTLKIQRTERGDSAVYLCASSLMGQVPTGELFFGEGSRLTVL.

The chain has TRBV7-9 and TRBJ1-1; no definite D call. This CDR3 contains 14 residues. V was clipped by 6 bases and J by 5 bases, with 16 bases between them. CDR1 and CDR2 from the germline V gene are SEHNR and FQNEAQ (reference sequence). The DNA for the CDR3 is TGTGCCAGCAGTTCAACGGTCGGGGATACTGAAGCTTTCTTT. It yields the protein CASSSTVGDTEAFF. The full variable domain, its missing parts supplied by reference TRBV7-9 and TRBJ1-1, is DTGVSQNPRHKITKRGQNVTFRCDPISEHNRLYWYRQTLGQGPEFLTYFQNEAQLEKSRLLSDRFSAERPKGSFSTLEIQRTEQGDSAMYLCASSSTVGDTEAFFGQGTRLTVV.

The rearrangement links TRBV7-9 to TRBJ2-3; 9 bases fit TRBD2. The CDR3 has 18 amino acids. V was pared by 7 bases and J by 2 bases, with 16 bases of the junction left unmatched. CDR1 and CDR2 (germline): SEHNR, FQNEAQ (reference sequence). The DNA of the CDR3 is TGTGCCAGCACCTTGGGCGCCACGGGGACTAGCCTCACAGATACGCAGTATTTT. Its translation is CASTLGATGTSLTDTQYF.

V usage is TRBV2 and J usage is TRBJ2-5; the D gene is possibly TRBD2 (6 bases). Per germline, CDR1 SNHLY and CDR2 FYNNEI. The CDR3 loop spans 13 amino acids. The V gene lost 7 bases and the J gene lost 7 bases, with 16 bases spanning the gap. The CDR3 here is CASNVQEGGTQYF. The DNA of the CDR3 is TGTGCCAGCAACGTCCAAGAGGGAGGGACCCAGTACTTC. Combining the CDR3 with reference TRBV2 and TRBJ2-5 gives the whole variable domain EPEVTQTPSHQVTQMGQEVILRCVPISNHLYFYWYRQILGQKVEFLVSFYNNEISEKSEIFDDQFSVERPDGSNFTLKIRSTKLEDSAMYFCASNVQEGGTQYFGPGTRLLVL.

The chain recombines TRBV5-4 with TRBJ1-1; D is perhaps TRBD1 (5 bases). The germline V gene encodes CDR1 SGHNT and CDR2 YYREEE (reference sequence). Trimming left V 4 bases short and J 4 bases short, with 17 bases between. The CDR3 totals 15 residues. The CDR3 nucleotides read TGTGCCAGCAGCCAAGGTGGGGGAGGGAGCACTGAAGCTTTCTTT. As protein: CASSQGGGGSTEAFF.

This clone was counted between two and nine times. This chain joins TRBV30 and TRBJ1-4; 8 positions match TRBD1. V lost 1 base and J lost 5; bases outside the gene matches: 3. Germline loops: CDR1 GTSNPN, CDR2 SVGIG (reference sequence). The CDR3 contains 14 residues. The CDR3, as DNA: TGTGCCTGGAGTGCCGGGACAGGCAATGAAAAACTGTTTTTT. It codes for CAWSAGTGNEKLFF. Variable domain in full (rest from reference TRBV30 and TRBJ1-4): SQTIHQWPATLVQPVGSPLSLECTVEGTSNPNLYWYRQAAGRGLQLLFYSVGIGQISSEVPQNLSASRPQDRQFILSSKKLLLSDSGFYLCAWSAGTGNEKLFFGSGTQLSVL.

CDR3 nucleotides: TGTGCCAGCTCACCAAAGCTAGCGGGTTACAATGAGCAGTTCTTC. Its protein product is CASSPKLAGYNEQFF. V and J are TRBV18 and TRBJ2-1; 8 bases line up with TRBD2. CDR1 and CDR2 (germline): KGHSH, LQKENI. There are 15 residues in the CDR3. After removal of 2 bases from V and 4 bases from J, the junction contained 4 bases not matched to a gene.

The V call is TRBV11-2, the J call TRBJ1-2; no clear D. Germline V gene sequence: CDR1 SGHAT, CDR2 FQNNGV. This CDR3 is built from 12 residues. The germline V and J ends were trimmed by 2 bases and 7 bases, with 8 bases remaining between them. CDR3 DNA sequence: TGTGCCAGCAGCTTAAACGGCGGTGGCTACACCTTC. Protein sequence: CASSLNGGGYTF.

This clone was found once. At one end, the junction sequence differs from germline, possibly due to a read error. V usage is TRBV28 and J usage is TRBJ2-7; 7 nucleotides match TRBD1. Germline values: CDR1 MDHEN, CDR2 SYDVKM. The CDR3 is 11 residues long. CDR3 sequence: CASSTTGERYF. DNA of the CDR3: TGTGCCAGCAGTACCACAGGGGAGCGGTACTTC.

The rearrangement joins TRBV15 to TRBJ2-3; D call uncertain. This CDR3 region has 16 residues. Germline V gives CDR1 LNHNV, CDR2 YYDKDF (reference sequence). The V and J ends lost 1 base and 0 bases respectively, with 11 bases between them. The CDR3 loop is CATSRADSHSTDTQYF. The DNA for the CDR3 is TGTGCCACCAGCAGAGCAGACTCCCACAGCACAGATACGCAGTATTTT.

This clone occurred once. The chain uses TRBV18 and TRBJ1-1, with TRBD1 as a possible D gene (5 bases). Germline CDR1 KGHSH, CDR2 LQKENI. V gave up 6 bases and J gave up 0 bases, with 17 bases separating them. CDR3 length: 16 residues. The CDR3 protein is CASSRGGVDLNTEAFF. The CDR3 coding sequence is TGTGCCAGCTCCCGGGGGGGGGTAGACTTGAACACTGAAGCTTTCTTT.

The table lists this clone with a few counts. The chain joins TRBV4-2 to TRBJ1-3; D possibly corresponds to TRBD1 (5 bases). The germline gives CDR1 LGHNA, CDR2 YNFKEQ. The CDR3 contains 14 residues. Trimming left V 8 bases short and J 3 bases short, with 14 bases between. CDR3 residues: CASGVQGVGNTIYF. The CDR3, as DNA: TGTGCCAGCGGAGTCCAGGGTGTTGGAAACACCATATATTTT.